One T cell receptor beta chain is described in this entry. Germline V CDR1 and CDR2: SEHNR, FQNEAQ (reference sequence). This CDR3 is built from 17 residues. The V and J ends lost 5 bases and 8 bases respectively, with 27 bases between them. These data originate in a study of cytotoxic CD8 clonotypes in ibrutinib-treated CLL. Study at large: Samples averaged approximately 260,000 productive templates and 90,000 to 100,000 productive rearrangements.

The intended depth for sequencing was 1 in 200,000 to 1 in 1 million T cells. Sequenced by immunoSEQ multiplex PCR; TCRdb stores in-frame clones only, minus some. The sample carries some 200,000 clones, just under 80% recorded once. This specimen was PBMCs, taken after 12 months of ibrutinib treatment. The V call is TRBV7-9, the J call TRBJ1-2; the D is unclear. This clonotype was sampled from a human donor with chronic lymphocytic leukemia. CDR3 residues: CASSTEGGLLALFGYTF. Here the CDR3 DNA reads TGTGCCAGCAGCACCGAGGGAGGGCTCTTAGCTCTCTTCGGCTACACCTTC.